This T cell receptor beta chain was sequenced in a study of blood T cells in healthy people across ages. Primed by a sample-barcoded 5' primer and a J-beta primer mix, a second PCR proceeded for roughly 7 to 11 cycles. One entry per CDR3 protein results from TCRdb running MiXCR on the 5' RACE reads. The table shows about 730,000 distinct CDR3 sequences, with approximately 43% occurring only once. Trimming pared 4 bases from V and 4 bases from J, leaving 10 bases between. Per germline, CDR1 MNHNY and CDR2 SVGAGI (reference sequence). The length of the CDR3 is 13 residues. This clonotype was seen repeatedly, ten times or more.

The chain combines TRBV6-6 with TRBJ1-2; D is unclear. This clonotype was obtained from a woman aged 55-75 years in good health. The sample taken for sequencing was blood. This chain's CDR3 is CASSSGSSYGYTF. The DNA for the CDR3 is TGTGCCAGCAGTTCGGGCTCGAGCTATGGCTACACCTTC.